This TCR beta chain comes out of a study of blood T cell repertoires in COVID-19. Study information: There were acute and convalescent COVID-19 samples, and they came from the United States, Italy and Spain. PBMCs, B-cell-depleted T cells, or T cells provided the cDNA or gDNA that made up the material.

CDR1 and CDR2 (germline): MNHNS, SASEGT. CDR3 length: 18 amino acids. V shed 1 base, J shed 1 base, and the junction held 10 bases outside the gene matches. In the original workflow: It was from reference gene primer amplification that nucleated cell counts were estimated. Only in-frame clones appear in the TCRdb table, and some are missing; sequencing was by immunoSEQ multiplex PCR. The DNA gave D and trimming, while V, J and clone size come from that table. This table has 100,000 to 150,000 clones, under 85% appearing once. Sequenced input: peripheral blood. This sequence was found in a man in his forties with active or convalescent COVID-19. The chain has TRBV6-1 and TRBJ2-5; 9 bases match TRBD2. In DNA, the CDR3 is TGTGCCAGCAGTGAAGGGGTGGGTAGCGGGGGCTTCCAAGAGACCCAGTACTTC. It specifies CASSEGVGSGGFQETQYF.